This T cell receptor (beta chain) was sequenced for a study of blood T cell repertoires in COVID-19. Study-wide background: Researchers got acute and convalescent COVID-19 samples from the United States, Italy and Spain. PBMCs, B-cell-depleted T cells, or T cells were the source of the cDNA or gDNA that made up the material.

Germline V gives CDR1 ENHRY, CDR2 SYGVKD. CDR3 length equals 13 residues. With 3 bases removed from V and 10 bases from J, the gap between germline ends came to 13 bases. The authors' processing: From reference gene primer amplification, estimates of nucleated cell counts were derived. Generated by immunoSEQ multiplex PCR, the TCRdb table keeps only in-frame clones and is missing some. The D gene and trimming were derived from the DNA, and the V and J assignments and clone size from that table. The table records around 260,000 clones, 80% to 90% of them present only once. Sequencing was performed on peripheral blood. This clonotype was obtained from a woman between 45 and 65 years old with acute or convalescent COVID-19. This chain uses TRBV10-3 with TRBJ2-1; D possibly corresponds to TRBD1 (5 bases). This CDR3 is CAISDYNRKEQFF. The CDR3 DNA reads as TGTGCCATCAGTGATTATAACAGGAAAGAGCAGTTCTTC.